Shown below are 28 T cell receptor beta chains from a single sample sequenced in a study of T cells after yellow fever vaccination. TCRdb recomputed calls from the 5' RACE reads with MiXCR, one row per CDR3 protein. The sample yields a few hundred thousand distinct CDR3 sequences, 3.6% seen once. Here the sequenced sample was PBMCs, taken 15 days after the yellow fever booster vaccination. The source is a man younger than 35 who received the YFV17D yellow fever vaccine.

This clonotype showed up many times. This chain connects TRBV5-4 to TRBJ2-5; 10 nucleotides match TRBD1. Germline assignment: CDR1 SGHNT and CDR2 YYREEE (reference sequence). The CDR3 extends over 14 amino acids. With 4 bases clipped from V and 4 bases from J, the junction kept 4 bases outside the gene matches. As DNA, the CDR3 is TGTGCCAGCAGCACGACAGGGGGCGGAGAGACCCAGTACTTC. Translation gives CASSTTGGGETQYF.

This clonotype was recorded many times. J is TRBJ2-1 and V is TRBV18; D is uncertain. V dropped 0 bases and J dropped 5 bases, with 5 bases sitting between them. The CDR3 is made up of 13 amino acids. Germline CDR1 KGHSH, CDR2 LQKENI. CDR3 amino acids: CASSPPSHNEQFF. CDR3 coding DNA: TGTGCCAGCTCACCACCATCCCACAATGAGCAGTTCTTC.

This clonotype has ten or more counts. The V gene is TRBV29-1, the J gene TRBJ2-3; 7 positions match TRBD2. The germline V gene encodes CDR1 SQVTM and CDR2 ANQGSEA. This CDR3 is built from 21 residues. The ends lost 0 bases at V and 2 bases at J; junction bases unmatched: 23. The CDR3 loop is CSVEETSASGSNRFYTDTQYF. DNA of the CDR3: TGCAGCGTTGAAGAGACCTCGGCTAGCGGATCCAACCGTTTTTACACAGATACGCAGTATTTT.

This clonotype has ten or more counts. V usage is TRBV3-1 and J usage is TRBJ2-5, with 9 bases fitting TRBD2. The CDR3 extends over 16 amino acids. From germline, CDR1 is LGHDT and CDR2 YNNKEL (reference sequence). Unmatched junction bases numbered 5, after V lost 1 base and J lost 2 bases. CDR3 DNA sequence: TGTGCCAGCAGCCAAGTCCTAGCGGGGTTGCAAGAGACCCAGTACTTC. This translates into CASSQVLAGLQETQYF.

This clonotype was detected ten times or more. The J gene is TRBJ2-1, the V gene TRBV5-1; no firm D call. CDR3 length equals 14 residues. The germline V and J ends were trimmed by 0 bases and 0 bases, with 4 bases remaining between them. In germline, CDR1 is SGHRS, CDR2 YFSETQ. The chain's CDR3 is CASSLGGSYNEQFF. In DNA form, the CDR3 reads TGCGCCAGCAGCTTGGGGGGCTCCTACAATGAGCAGTTCTTC.

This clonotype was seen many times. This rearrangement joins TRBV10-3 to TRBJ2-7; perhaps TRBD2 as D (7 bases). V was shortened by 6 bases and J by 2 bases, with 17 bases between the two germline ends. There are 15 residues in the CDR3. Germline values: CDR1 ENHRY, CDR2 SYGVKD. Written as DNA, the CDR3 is TGTGCCATCAGCTCGGACTCCGGGGGGCCCTACGAGCAGTACTTC. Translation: CAISSDSGGPYEQYF.

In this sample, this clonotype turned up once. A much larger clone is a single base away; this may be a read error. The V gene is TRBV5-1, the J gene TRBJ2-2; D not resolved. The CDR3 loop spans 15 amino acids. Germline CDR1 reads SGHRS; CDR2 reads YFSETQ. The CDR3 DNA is TGCGCCAGCTGCTTGGAACTTTTGTGGGGTGGGGAGCTGTTTTTT. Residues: CASCLELLWGGELFF.

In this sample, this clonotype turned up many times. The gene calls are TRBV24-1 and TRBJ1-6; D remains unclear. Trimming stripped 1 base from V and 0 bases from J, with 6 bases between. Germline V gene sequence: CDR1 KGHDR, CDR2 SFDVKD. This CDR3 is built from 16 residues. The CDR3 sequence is CATSDFNSSYNSPLHF. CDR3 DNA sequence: TGTGCCACCAGTGATTTTAACAGCTCCTATAATTCACCCCTCCACTTT.

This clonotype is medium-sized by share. The CDR3 DNA follows: TGTGCCAGCAGTGGCAGACAGGGTAGCACTGAAGCTTTCTTT. This codes for CASSGRQGSTEAFF. V is TRBV2 and J is TRBJ1-1, with TRBD1 matching 7 bases. Germline V lookup: CDR1 SNHLY, CDR2 FYNNEI. V shed 4 bases and J 4 bases; nucleotides not matched to a gene: 6. This CDR3 region has 14 residues. The full variable domain, rest sourced from reference TRBV2 and TRBJ1-1, is EPEVTQTPSHQVTQMGQEVILRCVPISNHLYFYWYRQILGQKVEFLVSFYNNEISEKSEIFDDQFSVERPDGSNFTLKIRSTKLEDSAMYFCASSGRQGSTEAFFGQGTRLTVV.

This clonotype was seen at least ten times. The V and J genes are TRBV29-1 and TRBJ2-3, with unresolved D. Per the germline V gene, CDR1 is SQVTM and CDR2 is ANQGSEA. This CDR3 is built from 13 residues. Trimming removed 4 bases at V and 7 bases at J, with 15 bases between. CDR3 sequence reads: CSVAVRAPHTQYF. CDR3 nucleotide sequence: TGCAGCGTTGCAGTCCGGGCCCCACATACGCAGTATTTT.

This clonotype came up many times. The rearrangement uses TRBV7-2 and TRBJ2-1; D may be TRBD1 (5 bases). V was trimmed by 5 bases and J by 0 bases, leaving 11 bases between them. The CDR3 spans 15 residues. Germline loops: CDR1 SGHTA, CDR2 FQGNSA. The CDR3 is CASSQGYSSYNEQFF. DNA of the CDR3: TGTGCCAGCAGCCAGGGTTATAGCTCCTACAATGAGCAGTTCTTC.

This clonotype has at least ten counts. This CDR3 is CASSLEGPKETQYF. Here the CDR3 DNA reads TGTGCCAGCAGCTTAGAAGGTCCCAAGGAGACCCAGTACTTC. The J gene is TRBJ2-5, the V gene TRBV7-6; D is undetermined. CDR3 size: 14 residues. Germline values: CDR1 SGHVS, CDR2 FNYEAQ. V was trimmed by 1 base and J by 5 bases, leaving 11 bases between them.

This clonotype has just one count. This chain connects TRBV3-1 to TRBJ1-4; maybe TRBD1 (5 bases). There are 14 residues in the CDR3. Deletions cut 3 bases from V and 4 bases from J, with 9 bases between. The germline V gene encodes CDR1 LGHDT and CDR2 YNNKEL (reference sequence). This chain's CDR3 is CASSHSQGNEKLFF. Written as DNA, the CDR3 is TGTGCCAGCAGCCACAGTCAGGGTAATGAAAAACTGTTTTTT.

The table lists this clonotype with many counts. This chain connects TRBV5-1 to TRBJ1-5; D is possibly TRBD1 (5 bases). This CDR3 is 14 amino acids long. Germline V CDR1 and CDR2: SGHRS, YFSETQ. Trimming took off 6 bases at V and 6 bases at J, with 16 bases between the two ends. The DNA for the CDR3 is TGCGCCAGCAAAGAAGGGACCGGAGCTCAGCCCCAGCATTTT. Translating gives CASKEGTGAQPQHF. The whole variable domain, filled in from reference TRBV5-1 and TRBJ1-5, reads KAGVTQTPRYLIKTRGQQVTLSCSPISGHRSVSWYQQTPGQGLQFLFEYFSETQRNKGNFPGRFSGRQFSNSRSEMNVSTLELGDSALYLCASKEGTGAQPQHFGDGTRLSIL.

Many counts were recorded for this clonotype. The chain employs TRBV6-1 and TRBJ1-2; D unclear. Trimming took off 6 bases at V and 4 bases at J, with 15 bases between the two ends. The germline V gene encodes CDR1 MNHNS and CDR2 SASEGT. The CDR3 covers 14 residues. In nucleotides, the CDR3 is TGTGCCAGCAGGGCCATATTGGCCCCCTATGGCTACACCTTC. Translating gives CASRAILAPYGYTF.

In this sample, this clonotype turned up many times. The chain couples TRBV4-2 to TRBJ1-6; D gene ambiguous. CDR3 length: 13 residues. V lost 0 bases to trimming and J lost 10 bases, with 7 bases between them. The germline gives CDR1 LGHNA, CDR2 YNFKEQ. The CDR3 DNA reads TGTGCCAGCAGCCAAGATAGAAGGTCACCCCTCCACTTT. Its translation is CASSQDRRSPLHF.

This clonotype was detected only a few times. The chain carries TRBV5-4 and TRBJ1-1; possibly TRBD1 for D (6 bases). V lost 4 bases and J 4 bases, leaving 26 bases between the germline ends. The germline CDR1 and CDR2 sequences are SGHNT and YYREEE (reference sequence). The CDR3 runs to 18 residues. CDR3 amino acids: CASSRPSGGLNRGTEAFF. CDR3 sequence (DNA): TGTGCCAGCAGCCGACCGAGTGGGGGGCTTAATCGTGGCACTGAAGCTTTCTTT.

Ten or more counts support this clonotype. CDR3 protein: CSARDPGTSGGKATTGELFF. The CDR3 DNA is TGCAGTGCTAGAGATCCCGGGACTAGCGGGGGGAAGGCCACCACCGGGGAGCTGTTTTTT. The chain recombines TRBV20-1 with TRBJ2-2, with 15 bases fitting TRBD2. Germline trimming cut 0 bases from V and 4 bases from J; bases unmatched to any gene: 12. The germline gives CDR1 DFQATT, CDR2 SNEGSKA (reference sequence). The CDR3 is 20 amino acids.

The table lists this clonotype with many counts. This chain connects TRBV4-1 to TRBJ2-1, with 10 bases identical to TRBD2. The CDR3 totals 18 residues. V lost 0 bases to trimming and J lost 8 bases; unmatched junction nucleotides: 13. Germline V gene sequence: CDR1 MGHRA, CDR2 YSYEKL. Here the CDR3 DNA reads TGCGCCAGCAGCCAAGAGACGGAGAGCGGGGGGGCCCGGTATGAGCAGTTCTTC. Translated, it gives CASSQETESGGARYEQFF.

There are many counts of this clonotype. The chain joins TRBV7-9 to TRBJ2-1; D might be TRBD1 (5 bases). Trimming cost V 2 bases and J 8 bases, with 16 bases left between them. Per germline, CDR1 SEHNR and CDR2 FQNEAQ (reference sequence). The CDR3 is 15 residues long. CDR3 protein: CASSLYHARVDEQFF. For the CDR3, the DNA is TGTGCCAGCAGCTTATATCACGCCAGGGTGGATGAGCAGTTCTTC.

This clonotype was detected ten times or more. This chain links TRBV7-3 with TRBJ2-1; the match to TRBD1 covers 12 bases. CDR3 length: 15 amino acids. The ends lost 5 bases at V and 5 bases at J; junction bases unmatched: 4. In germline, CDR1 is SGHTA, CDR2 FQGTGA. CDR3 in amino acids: CASSLGTGGNNEQFF. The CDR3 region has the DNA TGTGCCAGCAGCCTAGGGACAGGGGGCAACAATGAGCAGTTCTTC.

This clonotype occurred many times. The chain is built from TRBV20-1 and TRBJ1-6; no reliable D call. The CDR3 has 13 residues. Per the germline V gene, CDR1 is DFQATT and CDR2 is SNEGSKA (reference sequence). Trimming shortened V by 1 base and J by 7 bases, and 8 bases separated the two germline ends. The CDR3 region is CSARGQENSPLHF. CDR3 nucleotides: TGCAGTGCTAGAGGGCAGGAAAATTCACCCCTCCACTTT.

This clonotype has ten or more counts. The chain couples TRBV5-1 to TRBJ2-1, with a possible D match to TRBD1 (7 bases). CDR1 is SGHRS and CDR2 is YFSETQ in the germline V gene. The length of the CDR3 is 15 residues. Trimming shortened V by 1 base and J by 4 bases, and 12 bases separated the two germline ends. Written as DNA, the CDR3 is TGCGCCAGCAGCTTGAGGGGGGACAGTTACAATGAGCAGTTCTTC. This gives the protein CASSLRGDSYNEQFF. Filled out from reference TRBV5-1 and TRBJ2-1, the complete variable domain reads KAGVTQTPRYLIKTRGQQVTLSCSPISGHRSVSWYQQTPGQGLQFLFEYFSETQRNKGNFPGRFSGRQFSNSRSEMNVSTLELGDSALYLCASSLRGDSYNEQFFGPGTRLTVL.

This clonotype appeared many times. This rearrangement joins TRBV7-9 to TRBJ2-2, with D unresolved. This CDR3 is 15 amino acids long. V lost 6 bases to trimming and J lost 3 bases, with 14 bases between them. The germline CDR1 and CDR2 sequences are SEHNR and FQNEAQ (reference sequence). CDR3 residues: CASSRGSRDTGELFF. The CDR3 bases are TGTGCCAGCAGTCGAGGTAGCCGGGACACCGGGGAGCTGTTTTTT.

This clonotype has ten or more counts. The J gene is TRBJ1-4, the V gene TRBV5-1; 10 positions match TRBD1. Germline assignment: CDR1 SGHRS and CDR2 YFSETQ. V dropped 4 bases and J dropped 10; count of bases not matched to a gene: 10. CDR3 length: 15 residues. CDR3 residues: CASSERQGATVKLFF. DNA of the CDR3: TGCGCCAGCAGCGAGAGACAGGGGGCAACTGTAAAACTGTTTTTT.

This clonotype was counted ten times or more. The CDR3 loop is CASSLARLAGDRTDTQYF. The CDR3 nucleotides are TGTGCCAGCAGCTTGGCACGCCTAGCGGGGGACCGCACAGATACGCAGTATTTT. The chain employs TRBV5-5 and TRBJ2-3; 10 nucleotides agree with TRBD2. The trim removed 0 bases at V and 1 base at J, leaving 8 bases unmatched. This CDR3 contains 18 residues. CDR1 is SGHKS, CDR2 YYEKEE, per germline (reference sequence).

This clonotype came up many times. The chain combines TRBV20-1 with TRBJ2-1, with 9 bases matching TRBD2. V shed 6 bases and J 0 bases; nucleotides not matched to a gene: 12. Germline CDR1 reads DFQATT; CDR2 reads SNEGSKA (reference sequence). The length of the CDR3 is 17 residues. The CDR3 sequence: CSAKNLAGHSSYNEQFF. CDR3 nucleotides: TGCAGTGCGAAAAACCTAGCGGGGCATAGCTCCTACAATGAGCAGTTCTTC.

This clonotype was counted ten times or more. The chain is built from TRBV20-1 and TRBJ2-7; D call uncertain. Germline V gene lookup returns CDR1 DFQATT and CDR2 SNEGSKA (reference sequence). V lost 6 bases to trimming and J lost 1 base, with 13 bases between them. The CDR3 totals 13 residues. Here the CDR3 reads CSADRVGSYEQYV. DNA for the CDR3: TGCAGTGCGGATCGGGTGGGGTCCTACGAGCAGTACGTC.